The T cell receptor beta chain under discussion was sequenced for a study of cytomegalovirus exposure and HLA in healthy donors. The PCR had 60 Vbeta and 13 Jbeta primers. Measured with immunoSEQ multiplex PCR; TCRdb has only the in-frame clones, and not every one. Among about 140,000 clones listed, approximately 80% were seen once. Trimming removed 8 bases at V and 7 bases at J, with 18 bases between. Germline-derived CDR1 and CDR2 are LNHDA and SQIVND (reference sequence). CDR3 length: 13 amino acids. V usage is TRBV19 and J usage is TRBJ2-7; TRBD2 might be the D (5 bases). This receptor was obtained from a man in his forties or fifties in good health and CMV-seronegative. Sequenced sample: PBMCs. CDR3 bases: TGTGCCAGTCGCGACTTTCGAGGGCGGGAGCAGTACTTC. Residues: CASRDFRGREQYF.